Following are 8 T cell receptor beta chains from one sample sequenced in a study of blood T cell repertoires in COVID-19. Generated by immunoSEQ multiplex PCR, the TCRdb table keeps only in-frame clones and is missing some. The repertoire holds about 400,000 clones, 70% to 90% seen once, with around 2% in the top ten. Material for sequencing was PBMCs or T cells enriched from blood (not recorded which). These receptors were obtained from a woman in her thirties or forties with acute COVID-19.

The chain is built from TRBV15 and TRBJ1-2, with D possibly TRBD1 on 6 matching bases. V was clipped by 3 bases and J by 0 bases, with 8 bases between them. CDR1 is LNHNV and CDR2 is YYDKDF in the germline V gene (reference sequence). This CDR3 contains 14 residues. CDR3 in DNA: TGTGCCACCAGCAGGGACAGAACTAACTATGGCTACACCTTC. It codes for CATSRDRTNYGYTF.

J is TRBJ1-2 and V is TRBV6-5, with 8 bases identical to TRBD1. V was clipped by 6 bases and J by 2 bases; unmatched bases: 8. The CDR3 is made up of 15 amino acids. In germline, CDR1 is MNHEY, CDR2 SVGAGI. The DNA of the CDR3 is TGTGCCAGCAGGGTCCAGGGACAGGCCAACTATGGCTACACCTTC. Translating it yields CASRVQGQANYGYTF.

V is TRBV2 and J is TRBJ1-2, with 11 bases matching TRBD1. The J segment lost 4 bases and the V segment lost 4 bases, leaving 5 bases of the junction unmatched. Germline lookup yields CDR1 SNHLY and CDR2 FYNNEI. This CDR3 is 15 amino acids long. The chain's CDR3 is CASSVEDRGPYGYTF. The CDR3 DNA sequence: TGTGCCAGCAGTGTTGAGGACAGGGGGCCCTATGGCTACACCTTC.

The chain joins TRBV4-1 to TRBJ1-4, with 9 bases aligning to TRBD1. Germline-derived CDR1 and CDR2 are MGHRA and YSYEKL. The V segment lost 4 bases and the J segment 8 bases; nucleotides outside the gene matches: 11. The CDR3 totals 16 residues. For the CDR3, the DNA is TGCGCCAGCAGCCCGGGACAGGGAGGGTTTAAGGAAAAACTGTTTTTT. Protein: CASSPGQGGFKEKLFF.

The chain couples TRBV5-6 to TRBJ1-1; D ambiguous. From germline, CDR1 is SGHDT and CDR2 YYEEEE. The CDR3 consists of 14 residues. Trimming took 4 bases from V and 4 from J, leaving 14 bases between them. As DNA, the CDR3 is TGTGCCAGCAGCAACCTAAGGAGGGCCACTGAAGCTTTCTTT. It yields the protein CASSNLRRATEAFF. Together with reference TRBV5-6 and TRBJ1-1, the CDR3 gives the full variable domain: DAGVTQSPTHLIKTRGQQVTLRCSPKSGHDTVSWYQQALGQGPQFIFQYYEEEERQRGNFPDRFSGHQFPNYSSELNVNALLLGDSALYLCASSNLRRATEAFFGQGTRLTVV.

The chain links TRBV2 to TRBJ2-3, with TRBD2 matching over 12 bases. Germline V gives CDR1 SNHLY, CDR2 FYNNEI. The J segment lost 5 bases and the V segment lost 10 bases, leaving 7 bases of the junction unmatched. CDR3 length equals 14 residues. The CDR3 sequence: CATSTSGGLDTQYF. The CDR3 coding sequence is TGTGCCACCTCGACTAGCGGGGGATTAGATACGCAGTATTTT.

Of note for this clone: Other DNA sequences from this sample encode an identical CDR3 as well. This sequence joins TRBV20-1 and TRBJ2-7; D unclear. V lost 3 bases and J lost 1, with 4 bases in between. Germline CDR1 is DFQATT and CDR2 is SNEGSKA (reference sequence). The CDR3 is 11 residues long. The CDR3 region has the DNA TGCAGTGCTAGGTTATCCTACGAGCAGTACTTC. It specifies CSARLSYEQYF.

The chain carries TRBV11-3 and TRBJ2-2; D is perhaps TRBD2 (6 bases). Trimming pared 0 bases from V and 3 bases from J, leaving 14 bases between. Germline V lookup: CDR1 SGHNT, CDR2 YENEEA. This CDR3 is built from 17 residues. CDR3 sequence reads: CASSLEEGTTYTGELFF. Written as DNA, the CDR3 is TGTGCCAGCAGCTTAGAGGAGGGCACAACCTACACCGGGGAGCTGTTTTTT. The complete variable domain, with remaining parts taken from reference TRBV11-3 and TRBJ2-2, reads EAGVVQSPRYKIIEKKQPVAFWCNPISGHNTLYWYLQNLGQGPELLIRYENEEAVDDSQLPKDRFSAERLKGVDSTLKIQPAELGDSAVYLCASSLEEGTTYTGELFFGEGSRLTVL.